This T cell receptor (beta chain) was documented in a study of blood T cell dynamics during melanoma immunotherapy. The protocol was immunoSEQ multiplex PCR, while the TCRdb copy is restricted to in-frame clones and leaves out a portion. The sample lists approximately 15,000 clones; roughly 84% were seen once. Described time point: pre-treatment baseline. This CDR3 contains 13 residues. With 5 bases removed from V and 7 bases from J, the gap between germline ends came to 13 bases. Germline CDR1 is PRHDT and CDR2 is FYEKMQ (reference sequence). The study's findings and limits: Clones driving repertoire changes may be melanoma-specific or general immune activation.

This clone occurred once. Its antigen is not known. Sequenced material: blood, taken from a patient treated with checkpoint blockade. The receptor was derived from a human donor with melanoma. The chain employs TRBV13 and TRBJ2-3, with D possibly TRBD1 on 6 matching bases. CDR3 protein: CASSAGVSNTQYF. DNA of the CDR3: TGTGCCAGCAGCGCAGGGGTGTCAAATACGCAGTATTTT.